A single sample gave rise to the 5 T cell receptor beta chains below, sequenced in a study of blood T cell repertoires in COVID-19. The method was immunoSEQ multiplex PCR; TCRdb's version includes in-frame clones alone and lacks a portion of them. The table includes 250,000 or so clones, approximately 80% detected once. Sequencing used peripheral blood. The receptors come from a woman in her 70s with acute or convalescent COVID-19.

The chain couples TRBV7-2 to TRBJ2-2, with TRBD1 as a possible D gene (6 bases). Between the trimmed V and J ends, which lost 2 bases and 0 bases, there was a span of 10 bases. Germline CDR1 SGHTA, CDR2 FQGNSA. The CDR3 covers 16 residues. The CDR3 nucleotides are TGTGCCAGCAGCTTATTATGGACAGCGAACACCGGGGAGCTGTTTTTT. Its protein product is CASSLLWTANTGELFF.

The V and J genes are TRBV3-1 (or the pseudogene TRBV3-2) and TRBJ1-5; D is perhaps TRBD1 (5 bases). The CDR3 has 15 residues. Trimming took off 1 base at V and 4 bases at J, with 11 bases between the two ends. Germline CDR1 LGHDT, CDR2 YNNKEL (reference sequence). The CDR3 DNA reads as TGTGCCAGCAGCCAAGCGAGCCAGGGTAATCAGCCCCAGCATTTT. It translates to CASSQASQGNQPQHF.

The V and J genes are TRBV5-8 and TRBJ2-3; D might be TRBD2 (7 bases). CDR3 length: 15 residues. V was cut by 1 base and J by 2 bases, with 11 bases left in between. The germline V gene encodes CDR1 SGHTS and CDR2 YDEGEE. This CDR3 reads CASSLKGGHTDTQYF. In nucleotides, the CDR3 is TGTGCCAGCAGCTTGAAGGGGGGGCACACAGATACGCAGTATTTT.

The gene calls are TRBV4-1 and TRBJ1-5; 7 bases align to TRBD1. J lost 5 bases, V lost 0 bases, and 7 bases had no gene match. The CDR3 runs 16 residues. Germline V gene sequence: CDR1 MGHRA, CDR2 YSYEKL. The CDR3, as DNA: TGCGCCAGCAGCCAAGACCCCGGACAGGTCCATCAGCCCCAGCATTTT. This codes for CASSQDPGQVHQPQHF.

This clone was found once. CDR3 in amino acids: CASSVGPVGQETQYF. CDR3 coding DNA: TGTGCCAGCAGCGTAGGCCCCGTGGGGCAGGAGACCCAGTACTTC. This chain connects TRBV9 to TRBJ2-5; D may be TRBD1 (5 bases). The V end was cut by 0 bases, the J end by 5 bases, with 14 bases between. CDR3 length: 15 residues. Germline V gene data show CDR1 as SGDLS and CDR2 as YYNGEE.